The 8 T cell receptor beta chains given below trace back to one sample, sequenced in a study of T cells in Graves' hyperthyroidism and ophthalmopathy. RNA transcripts yielded amplified TCR beta CDR3 regions. The HTBI primer set was used in a first-round RT-PCR of the TCR CDR3. TCRdb redid the calling of the multiplex PCR reads with MiXCR, one entry per CDR3 protein. This sample has about 400,000 distinct CDR3 sequences, with about 15% found just once. Sequenced: blood. The origin of the receptors is a man between 18 and 35 years old with Graves' ophthalmopathy.

The chain links TRBV5-1 to TRBJ2-1, with D perhaps TRBD1 or TRBD2 (5 bases each). Germline V CDR1 and CDR2: SGHRS, YFSETQ. Trimming removed 3 bases from V and 4 bases from J, with 17 bases in between. The CDR3 consists of 16 residues. The CDR3 bases are TGCGCCAGCAGCTGGGGGATGGGGAGAGTTTACAATGAGCAGTTCTTC. Encoded protein: CASSWGMGRVYNEQFF.

This clonotype was found many times. V gene TRBV12-3 or TRBV12-4 combines with J gene TRBJ2-5; possibly TRBD1 for D (7 bases). The CDR3 runs 15 residues. The V gene lost 4 bases and the J gene lost 3 bases, with 15 bases spanning the gap. DNA for the CDR3: TGTGCCAGCAGTTCGACAGGGTGGGAGGAAGAGACCCAGTACTTC. Protein product: CASSSTGWEEETQYF.

This clonotype was found many times. V gene TRBV11-2 combines with J gene TRBJ2-7, with 9 bases aligning to TRBD2. V lost 4 bases to trimming and J lost 7 bases; unmatched junction nucleotides: 11. The CDR3 is 15 residues long. Germline CDR1 reads SGHAT; CDR2 reads FQNNGV. CDR3 DNA sequence: TGTGCCAGCAGCTCCTCGACTAGCGGCCTTTGGGAGCAGTACTTC. Translating it yields CASSSSTSGLWEQYF.

This clonotype was observed a few times. The V gene is TRBV27, the J gene TRBJ2-4, with D perhaps given as TRBD1 or TRBD2 (5 bases each). The V gene's germline CDR1 is MNHEY and CDR2 SMNVEV (reference sequence). V lost 5 bases to trimming and J lost 3 bases, with 20 bases between them. The CDR3 runs to 17 residues. CDR3 loop: CASSPPGTRDDKNIQYF. CDR3 coding DNA: TGTGCCAGCAGTCCACCGGGAACCCGGGACGACAAAAACATTCAGTACTTC.

A word on this clonotype: A much larger clone lies one base from this, so it may be a read error. The genes are TRBV12-3 or TRBV12-4 and TRBJ2-1; TRBD2 agrees at 12 bases. The CDR3 loop spans 14 amino acids. Trimming took 7 bases from V and 4 from J; bases not matched to a gene: 2. Here the CDR3 DNA reads TGTGCCAGCATTACTAGCGGGGGGTACAATGAGCAGTTCTTC. It translates to CASITSGGYNEQFF.

The chain uses TRBV10-1 and TRBJ2-7; possible D gene TRBD2, 5 bases. The CDR3 consists of 15 residues. Per germline, CDR1 WNHNN and CDR2 SYGVQD (reference sequence). V lost 0 bases and J lost 2, with 11 bases in between. The chain's CDR3 is CASSESGSRAYEQYF. The CDR3, as DNA: TGCGCCAGCAGTGAGTCGGGGAGCCGCGCCTACGAGCAGTACTTC.

At least ten counts were recorded for this clonotype. The J gene is TRBJ2-7, the V gene TRBV27; D not resolved. V lost 1 base to trimming and J lost 1 base, with 8 bases between them. The CDR3 sequence is 14 residues long. The germline gives CDR1 MNHEY, CDR2 SMNVEV (reference sequence). CDR3 in amino acids: CASSLFYGSYEQYF. DNA of the CDR3: TGTGCCAGCAGTTTATTTTACGGATCCTACGAGCAGTACTTC.

The rearrangement joins TRBV19 to TRBJ1-1; maybe TRBD1 (5 bases). CDR3 length equals 14 residues. Trimming removed 4 bases at V and 4 bases at J, with 13 bases between. In germline, CDR1 is LNHDA, CDR2 SQIVND (reference sequence). This CDR3 reads CASSKLTQGTEAFF. The CDR3 bases are TGTGCCAGTAGTAAACTCACCCAGGGCACTGAAGCTTTCTTT.